This TCR beta chain was profiled in a study of cytomegalovirus exposure and HLA in healthy donors. Notes on the study in general: Later work found that TCR association rates differed between HLA loci; DRB1 had the most and HLA-C the fewest. Likely technical artifact: a cluster of highly shared sequence variants. Being productive about 90% or about 30% of the time was typical of most TCR beta V segments in an earlier analysis.

CDR3 length: 15 residues. V was trimmed by 0 bases and J by 0 bases, leaving 7 bases between them. Germline values: CDR1 SGHNT, CDR2 YYREEE (reference sequence). This clone was seen once. What it recognizes is unknown. Amplification used 60 Vbeta primers and 13 Jbeta primers. The table came from immunoSEQ multiplex PCR; TCRdb's copy has only in-frame clones and leaves some out. Altogether 180,000 or so clones are present, 82% being singletons, with the ten largest covering about 0.092%. The sample comprised PBMCs. The clonotype comes from a boy aged 2-15 years in good health and CMV-seronegative. This rearrangement joins TRBV5-4 to TRBJ1-3; D remains ambiguous. The CDR3 region is CASSLGESSGNTIYF. The CDR3 DNA sequence: TGTGCCAGCAGCTTGGGTGAGAGCTCTGGAAACACCATATATTTT.